This T cell receptor beta chain was found in a study of cytotoxic CD8 clonotypes in ibrutinib-treated CLL. Trimming at V came to 6 bases and at J to 1 base, leaving 7 bases not matched to a gene. Per the germline V gene, CDR1 is SGHRS and CDR2 is YFSETQ. This CDR3 spans 15 amino acids. Produced via immunoSEQ multiplex PCR; TCRdb's table is partial and in-frame only. The data show 150,000 to 200,000 clones, nearly 90% seen once. Study-wide findings and caveats: Baseline clonality, higher than in age-matched healthy donors, tracked circulating CD8+ T-cell counts. Clonality rose at ibrutinib response, held steady in sustained remission, and fell toward baseline at progression. The times at which samples were taken varied between sustained-remission and progressing patients.

Regarding this clone: Antigen unknown.

This sequence joins TRBV5-1 and TRBJ2-1; TRBD2 matches at 7 bases. The sequences come from PBMCs, collected at disease progression, from a patient treated with ibrutinib. The source is a human donor with chronic lymphocytic leukemia. The CDR3 region is CASTRAGVSYNEQFF. In DNA form, the CDR3 reads TGCGCCAGCACCCGGGCGGGAGTGTCCTACAATGAGCAGTTCTTC. Looking up the rest from reference TRBV5-1 and TRBJ2-1 gives the full variable domain: KAGVTQTPRYLIKTRGQQVTLSCSPISGHRSVSWYQQTPGQGLQFLFEYFSETQRNKGNFPGRFSGRQFSNSRSEMNVSTLELGDSALYLCASTRAGVSYNEQFFGPGTRLTVL.